The present entry profiles one T cell receptor beta chain with its context. The sample is drawn from a study of blood T cell repertoires in COVID-19. Assay: immunoSEQ multiplex PCR; the TCRdb copy retains only in-frame clones and omits some. The data show about 170,000 clones, 85% to 90% seen once. Germline V gene lookup returns CDR1 SGHRS and CDR2 YFSETQ. The CDR3 has 14 amino acids. Trimming took 3 bases from V and 4 from J; bases not matched to a gene: 6. The origin of this receptor is a man aged 60-69 years with COVID-19, enrolled during active disease. Sequencing was done on a sample of peripheral blood. V and J are TRBV5-1 and TRBJ2-5; TRBD2 agrees at 7 bases. The CDR3 sequence: CASSSPTGGETQYF. The DNA of the CDR3 is TGCGCCAGCAGCTCCCCGACGGGGGGAGAGACCCAGTACTTC.